Below are 31 T cell receptor beta chains sequenced from a single sample in a study of blood T cell repertoires in COVID-19 (dated by TCRdb to the early 2020s). The library was produced with the immunoSEQ multiplex PCR assay. TCRdb's version of the immuneACCESS table is confined to in-frame rearrangements and falls short of the full clone set. An unresolved V gene accounts for under half of the shortfall where checked; the remainder is of unknown origin. In all, the sample holds some 64,000 clones, and around 77% of those were seen once. Roughly 20% of the sample is in the top ten clones. Material: peripheral blood. The receptors were sampled from an elderly man with active or convalescent COVID-19.

This chain links TRBV5-1 with TRBJ1-4; D uncertain. The V gene's germline CDR1 is SGHRS and CDR2 YFSETQ. The CDR3 consists of 13 residues. Trimming shortened V by 0 bases and J by 4 bases, and 4 bases separated the two germline ends. CDR3 sequence: CASSLGLNEKLFF. The DNA of the CDR3 is TGCGCCAGCAGCTTGGGGCTTAATGAAAAACTGTTTTTT.

The chain is built from TRBV7-6 and TRBJ1-5, with TRBD1 identical over 7 bases. Germline values: CDR1 SGHVS, CDR2 FNYEAQ. This CDR3 contains 18 residues. V lost 1 base to trimming and J lost 0 bases; unmatched junction nucleotides: 9. The CDR3 region is CASSLGQGSRHSNQPQHF. DNA of the CDR3: TGTGCCAGCAGCTTAGGACAGGGATCGAGGCATAGCAATCAGCCCCAGCATTTT. Together with reference TRBV7-6 and TRBJ1-5, the CDR3 gives the full variable domain: GAGVSQSPRYKVTKRGQDVALRCDPISGHVSLYWYRQALGQGPEFLTYFNYEAQQDKSGLPNDRFSAERPEGSISTLTIQRTEQRDSAMYRCASSLGQGSRHSNQPQHFGDGTRLSIL.

The CDR3 is CASSLESGRIYNEQFF. The CDR3 coding sequence is TGTGCCAGCAGCTTAGAGAGCGGGAGGATCTACAATGAGCAGTTCTTC. V is TRBV11-3 and J is TRBJ2-1; the match to TRBD2 covers 9 bases. The V gene end was trimmed by 0 bases and the J gene end by 3 bases; junction bases not matched to a gene: 3. CDR3 length: 16 amino acids. The germline V gene has CDR1 SGHNT and CDR2 YENEEA. Variable domain in full (rest from reference TRBV11-3 and TRBJ2-1): EAGVVQSPRYKIIEKKQPVAFWCNPISGHNTLYWYLQNLGQGPELLIRYENEEAVDDSQLPKDRFSAERLKGVDSTLKIQPAELGDSAVYLCASSLESGRIYNEQFFGPGTRLTVL.

The genes are TRBV6-5 and TRBJ2-1; 7 bases match TRBD1. Trimming at V came to 10 bases and at J to 0 bases, leaving 6 bases not matched to a gene. This CDR3 comprises 14 residues. Looked up from germline, CDR1 is MNHEY and CDR2 is SVGAGI. In DNA form, the CDR3 reads TGTGCCATTAACCGGGACAGCTCCTACAATGAGCAGTTCTTC. It codes for CAINRDSSYNEQFF.

This clone was counted ten times or more. The same CDR3 arises from other DNA sequences in this sample as well. The genes are TRBV7-6 and TRBJ1-2; D unclear. Germline V gene data show CDR1 as SGHVS and CDR2 as FNYEAQ. The CDR3 has 13 residues. The V end was cut by 2 bases, the J end by 5 bases, with 9 bases between. DNA of the CDR3: TGTGCCAGCAGCTTATCAGGACTATATGGCTACACCTTC. Protein sequence: CASSLSGLYGYTF. The full variable domain, with the rest looked up from reference TRBV7-6 and TRBJ1-2, is GAGVSQSPRYKVTKRGQDVALRCDPISGHVSLYWYRQALGQGPEFLTYFNYEAQQDKSGLPNDRFSAERPEGSISTLTIQRTEQRDSAMYRCASSLSGLYGYTFGSGTRLTVV.

The chain links TRBV6-5 to TRBJ2-2; 7 bases align to TRBD2. V lost 6 bases, J lost 8 bases, and 9 bases stayed unmatched. The CDR3 extends over 14 amino acids. The V gene's germline CDR1 is MNHEY and CDR2 SVGAGI. CDR3 bases: TGTGCCAGCAGCCGGGACTACAACCCTGGGGAGCTGTTTTTT. Its protein product is CASSRDYNPGELFF.

The sample holds a few counts of this clone. V is TRBV7-2 and J is TRBJ2-5; 8 nucleotides agree with TRBD2. Per germline, CDR1 SGHTA and CDR2 FQGNSA. CDR3 size: 14 residues. V lost 5 bases to trimming and J lost 7 bases; unmatched junction nucleotides: 9. The CDR3 region is CASSPTSGAGTQYF. CDR3 nucleotide sequence: TGTGCCAGCAGCCCCACTAGCGGTGCGGGGACCCAGTACTTC.

V usage is TRBV7-2 and J usage is TRBJ1-2, with D perhaps TRBD1 (5 bases). The CDR3 sequence is 13 residues long. Per germline, CDR1 SGHTA and CDR2 FQGNSA. V dropped 5 bases and J dropped 8 bases, with 15 bases sitting between them. This CDR3 is CASSVGAGLGYTF. The CDR3 DNA is TGTGCCAGCAGCGTAGGGGCGGGGCTCGGCTACACCTTC. Based on the CDR3 plus reference TRBV7-2 and TRBJ1-2, the full variable domain is GAGVSQSPSNKVTEKGKDVELRCDPISGHTALYWYRQSLGQGLEFLIYFQGNSAPDKSGLPSDRFSAERTGGSVSTLTIQRTQQEDSAVYLCASSVGAGLGYTFGSGTRLTVV.

This chain uses TRBV19 with TRBJ1-5; 9 bases agree with TRBD1. V dropped 3 bases and J dropped 0; count of bases not matched to a gene: 15. Germline-derived CDR1 and CDR2 are LNHDA and SQIVND (reference sequence). This CDR3 spans 20 amino acids. The CDR3 nucleotides read TGTGCCAGTAGTATGCATTCGGGACAGGGTTTTGGATATAGCAATCAGCCCCAGCATTTT. Translation gives CASSMHSGQGFGYSNQPQHF.

The rearrangement joins TRBV5-4 to TRBJ2-7; 10 bases line up with TRBD1. J gave up 6 bases and V 4 bases, and 7 bases lay outside the gene matches. Germline V gene lookup returns CDR1 SGHNT and CDR2 YYREEE (reference sequence). The CDR3 is 14 residues long. The CDR3 DNA reads TGTGCCAGCAGCCGGGGACAGGGGACGTTCGAGCAGTACTTC. Its translation is CASSRGQGTFEQYF.

This clone came up a few times. DNA for the CDR3: TGTGCCACCAGGACAGGGGAAATGAACACTGAAGCTTTCTTT. It specifies CATRTGEMNTEAFF. This chain links TRBV6-4 with TRBJ1-1; 9 bases line up with TRBD1. V gave up 10 bases and J gave up 0 bases; unmatched junction bases: 6. CDR1 and CDR2 (germline): MRHNA, SNTAGT. The CDR3 covers 14 residues.

This chain uses TRBV9 with TRBJ2-1; 9 nucleotides agree with TRBD1. CDR3 length: 17 residues. Germline CDR1 reads SGDLS; CDR2 reads YYNGEE. Trimming cost V 6 bases and J 4 bases; bases outside gene matches: 14. CDR3 region: CASTKKSGTGFYNEQFF. The CDR3 region has the DNA TGTGCCAGCACGAAGAAGAGCGGGACAGGGTTTTACAATGAGCAGTTCTTC.

J is TRBJ2-1 and V is TRBV9; D might be TRBD2 (6 bases). The length of the CDR3 is 14 residues. Germline V lookup: CDR1 SGDLS, CDR2 YYNGEE. V was clipped by 4 bases and J by 11 bases, with 19 bases between them. CDR3 sequence (DNA): TGTGCCAGCAGCCCCGCGGGACTCAAGTATAAGCAGTTCTTC. Encoded protein: CASSPAGLKYKQFF.

V and J are TRBV21-1 and TRBJ1-5. TRBV21-1 is designated a pseudogene. This CDR3 is 14 amino acids long. Here the CDR3 reads CASSSGTGNQPQHF. For the CDR3, the DNA is TGTGCCAGCAGCAGCGGGACGGGTAATCAGCCCCAGCATTTT.

V and J are TRBV7-3 and TRBJ2-3, with 7 bases identical to TRBD2. The length of the CDR3 is 15 residues. The ends lost 8 bases at V and 0 bases at J; junction bases unmatched: 8. From germline, CDR1 is SGHTA and CDR2 FQGTGA. Written as DNA, the CDR3 is TGTGCCAGCTCCCAAGCGGGATGGAGCACAGATACGCAGTATTTT. Its translation is CASSQAGWSTDTQYF.

The rearrangement uses TRBV3-1 (or the pseudogene TRBV3-2) and TRBJ1-3; D is unclear. The germline CDR1 and CDR2 sequences are LGHDT and YNNKEL (reference sequence). The CDR3 covers 15 residues. Trimming shortened V by 3 bases and J by 0 bases, and 9 bases separated the two germline ends. CDR3 DNA sequence: TGTGCCAGCAGCCAGGGAGTCTACTCTGGAAACACCATATATTTT. It is translated as CASSQGVYSGNTIYF.

Judged by abundance, this clone is large. The CDR3 reads CASSEMVGGDNGYTF. CDR3 nucleotide sequence: TGTGCCAGCAGTGAGATGGTAGGGGGAGACAATGGCTACACCTTC. The chain links TRBV2 to TRBJ1-2, with D perhaps TRBD1 (6 bases). Trimming pared 3 bases from V and 6 bases from J, leaving 17 bases between. CDR1 and CDR2 from the germline V gene are SNHLY and FYNNEI. This CDR3 is 15 amino acids long. Full variable domain (outside the CDR3, taken from reference TRBV2 and TRBJ1-2): EPEVTQTPSHQVTQMGQEVILRCVPISNHLYFYWYRQILGQKVEFLVSFYNNEISEKSEIFDDQFSVERPDGSNFTLKIRSTKLEDSAMYFCASSEMVGGDNGYTFGSGTRLTVV.

The chain couples TRBV18 to TRBJ2-5; D not resolved. Looked up from germline, CDR1 is KGHSH and CDR2 is LQKENI. Trimming removed 6 bases from V and 2 bases from J, with 16 bases in between. CDR3 length equals 15 residues. The CDR3 nucleotides read TGTGCCAGCTCCCAACTACGTCGAGAACAAGAGACCCAGTACTTC. Protein sequence: CASSQLRREQETQYF.

The chain employs TRBV19 and TRBJ2-3, with D possibly TRBD1 on 5 matching bases. Germline V gene sequence: CDR1 LNHDA, CDR2 SQIVND (reference sequence). V gave up 1 base and J gave up 4 bases, with 9 bases separating them. This CDR3 spans 14 amino acids. The chain's CDR3 is CASSIGGEADTQYF. For the CDR3, the DNA is TGTGCCAGTAGTATAGGGGGCGAGGCAGATACGCAGTATTTT.

This rearrangement joins TRBV15 to TRBJ1-4, with a weak D call TRBD1 (6 bases). From germline, CDR1 is LNHNV and CDR2 YYDKDF (reference sequence). The ends were cut back, 2 bases at V and 0 bases at J, with 10 bases in the middle. CDR3 length equals 16 residues. This chain's CDR3 is CATSRTQGATNEKLFF. CDR3 coding DNA: TGTGCCACCAGCAGAACACAGGGAGCAACTAATGAAAAACTGTTTTTT.

V usage is TRBV9 and J usage is TRBJ1-2; no clear D. The germline CDR1 and CDR2 sequences are SGDLS and YYNGEE. This CDR3 has 12 amino acids. V was trimmed by 7 bases and J by 7 bases, leaving 14 bases between them. The CDR3 spells CASRKGGLGYTF. The CDR3 DNA is TGTGCCAGCCGAAAAGGAGGGCTTGGCTACACCTTC.

In regard to this clone: Mismatch with germline at one junction end may stem from a read error. The CDR3 loop is CATSRDGGTGGLFF. In DNA, the CDR3 is TGTGCCACCAGCAGAGATGGGGGGACAGGGGGACTTTTTTTT. The chain links TRBV15 to TRBJ1-1, with 11 bases identical to TRBD1. Germline CDR1 LNHNV, CDR2 YYDKDF (reference sequence). The CDR3 is 14 residues long.

With respect to this clone: Other DNA variants within this sample encode the same CDR3. The J gene is TRBJ2-1, the V gene TRBV7-2, with TRBD2 identical over 10 bases. J was trimmed by 3 bases and V by 3 bases; bases with no gene match: 2. Germline V CDR1 and CDR2: SGHTA, FQGNSA. The CDR3 has 15 residues. The CDR3 sequence is CASSLRTSGYNEQFF. CDR3 nucleotide sequence: TGTGCCAGCAGCTTGAGGACTAGCGGCTACAATGAGCAGTTCTTC.

V is TRBV28 and J is TRBJ2-2, with D perhaps matching TRBD1 (6 bases). The germline gives CDR1 MDHEN, CDR2 SYDVKM. This CDR3 comprises 18 residues. Trimming removed 5 bases from V and 8 bases from J, with 27 bases in between. The CDR3 bases are TGTGCCAGCAGTCTACTGGTGTGGGACACCACCCTTAAGGGGGAGCTGTTTTTT. It translates to CASSLLVWDTTLKGELFF.

This CDR3 is CASSELGGTDNSPLHF. CDR3 sequence (DNA): TGTGCCAGCAGCGAACTAGGTGGGACAGACAATTCACCCCTCCACTTT. The genes are TRBV7-6 and TRBJ1-6, with TRBD1 matching 7 bases. CDR3 size: 16 residues. In germline, CDR1 is SGHVS, CDR2 FNYEAQ. V lost 5 bases, J lost 7 bases, and 11 bases stayed unmatched.

As to this clone: One end of the junction does not line up with germline, which may come from a read error. The chain is built from TRBV6-1 and TRBJ2-3; TRBD2 aligns across 10 bases. There are 14 residues in the CDR3. CDR1 is MNHNS and CDR2 is SASEGT in the germline V gene. The CDR3 spells CASREAGGLDTQYF. CDR3 nucleotides: TGTGCCAGCAGAGAAGCGGGGGGGCTAGATACGCAGTATTTT.

The chain recombines TRBV12-3 or TRBV12-4 with TRBJ2-2; 8 nucleotides align to TRBD1. The CDR3 covers 12 residues. V shed 6 bases and J 6 bases; nucleotides not matched to a gene: 0. This CDR3 is CASRQGAGELFF. The DNA for the CDR3 is TGTGCCAGCAGACAGGGGGCCGGGGAGCTGTTTTTT.

The chain has TRBV5-8 and TRBJ2-7; TRBD2 matches 8 bases. The CDR3 has 16 residues. CDR1 is SGHTS, CDR2 YDEGEE, per germline. J lost 2 bases, V lost 3 bases, and 10 bases had no gene match. The CDR3 DNA reads TGTGCCAGCAGCTACTCCCACAGACTAGCGCCCTACGAGCAGTACTTC. Translation: CASSYSHRLAPYEQYF.

V gene TRBV7-9 combines with J gene TRBJ2-7, with 9 bases identical to TRBD1. The V gene end was trimmed by 3 bases and the J gene end by 1 base; junction bases not matched to a gene: 1. CDR1 and CDR2 from the germline V gene are SEHNR and FQNEAQ (reference sequence). This CDR3 has 14 amino acids. CDR3 sequence: CASSFGQGSYEQYF. CDR3 in DNA: TGTGCCAGCAGCTTTGGACAGGGGTCCTACGAGCAGTACTTC.

This chain uses TRBV5-4 with TRBJ1-1; no clear D. The CDR3 is 13 amino acids. Looked up from germline, CDR1 is SGHNT and CDR2 is YYREEE (reference sequence). Trimming removed 4 bases at V and 8 bases at J, with 15 bases between. CDR3 protein: CASSQQLAGEAFF. CDR3 nucleotides: TGTGCCAGCAGCCAACAATTGGCAGGCGAAGCTTTCTTT.

CDR3 sequence (DNA): TGTGCCAGTAGTATACAGGGGGCGGAAGAGACCCAGTACTTC. Amino acids: CASSIQGAEETQYF. This chain uses TRBV19 with TRBJ2-5, with 8 bases matching TRBD1. There are 14 residues in the CDR3. The J segment lost 3 bases and the V segment lost 2 bases, leaving 2 bases of the junction unmatched. Germline V gives CDR1 LNHDA, CDR2 SQIVND (reference sequence).